Listed below are T cell receptor beta chains from one sample, sequenced in a study of identifying expanded T cells in peripheral blood. Only in-frame clones appear in the TCRdb table, and some are missing; sequencing was by immunoSEQ multiplex PCR. This sample has 120,000 or so clones; about 80% occur once, and the top ten carry approximately 3%. The sample was blood. Receptors were obtained from a person aged 18 to 75 in good health. Each CDR3 is given with its conserved first and last residue. Each record gives: clone size, D gene, J gene, V gene, CDR3 protein, CDR3 DNA. A D gene is named only where the DNA matches it firmly. Where a row states a size, it is once, few, many or the class of an expanded clone; other rows omit it.

clone size: .
D gene: .
J gene: TRBJ2-7
V gene: TRBV5-1
CDR3 protein: CASKGDTNLSPYEQYF
CDR3 DNA: TGCGCCAGCAAAGGGGATACCAATCTTTCCCCCTACGAGCAGTACTTC

clone size: .
D gene: .
J gene: TRBJ1-5
V gene: TRBV7-9
CDR3 protein: CASSPHTVQPQHF
CDR3 DNA: TGTGCCAGCAGCCCACACACAGTTCAGCCCCAGCATTTT

clone size: once
D gene: .
J gene: TRBJ1-1
V gene: TRBV6-1
CDR3 protein: CASSEGKWTEAFF
CDR3 DNA: TGTGCCAGCAGTGAGGGTAAGTGGACTGAAGCTTTCTTT

clone size: .
D gene: .
J gene: TRBJ2-7
V gene: TRBV15
CDR3 protein: CATSRDLDGSYEQYF
CDR3 DNA: TGTGCCACCAGCAGAGATCTGGATGGCTCCTACGAGCAGTACTTC

clone size: .
D gene: TRBD1
J gene: TRBJ1-6
V gene: TRBV4-3
CDR3 protein: CASSQVTGLDNSPLHF
CDR3 DNA: TGCGCCAGCAGCCAAGTGACAGGGCTAGATAATTCACCCCTCCACTTT

clone size: .
D gene: .
J gene: TRBJ1-2
V gene: TRBV9
CDR3 protein: CASSGLGQFGGYTF
CDR3 DNA: TGTGCCAGCAGCGGACTAGGACAGTTTGGGGGCTACACCTTC

clone size: .
D gene: .
J gene: TRBJ1-2
V gene: TRBV20-1
CDR3 protein: CSASPGYGYTF
CDR3 DNA: TGCAGTGCTAGCCCAGGGTATGGCTACACCTTC

clone size: .
D gene: .
J gene: TRBJ2-5
V gene: TRBV10-2
CDR3 protein: CASSAYPIPTFGETQYF
CDR3 DNA: TGCGCCAGCAGTGCTTACCCGATCCCAACATTTGGGGAGACCCAGTACTTC

clone size: .
D gene: .
J gene: TRBJ1-5
V gene: TRBV5-5
CDR3 protein: CASSTTYRESHQPQHF
CDR3 DNA: TGTGCCAGCAGCACCACCTACAGGGAGTCCCATCAGCCCCAGCATTTT

clone size: .
D gene: TRBD2
J gene: TRBJ2-1
V gene: TRBV4-2
CDR3 protein: CASSYGLAQSEQFF
CDR3 DNA: TGTGCCAGCAGCTATGGACTAGCCCAGAGCGAGCAGTTCTTC

clone size: few
D gene: TRBD1
J gene: TRBJ1-6
V gene: TRBV7-2
CDR3 protein: CASSSVEGAYSPLHF
CDR3 DNA: TGTGCCAGCAGCTCTGTGGAGGGGGCTTATTCACCCCTCCACTTT

clone size: .
D gene: .
J gene: TRBJ1-6
V gene: TRBV9
CDR3 protein: CASSEQGSYNSPLHF
CDR3 DNA: TGTGCCAGCAGCGAACAGGGCTCCTATAATTCACCCCTCCACTTT

clone size: .
D gene: .
J gene: TRBJ1-3
V gene: TRBV6-5
CDR3 protein: CASRPDIYSGNTIYF
CDR3 DNA: TGTGCCAGCAGGCCCGATATTTACTCTGGAAACACCATATATTTT

clone size: .
D gene: .
J gene: TRBJ1-2
V gene: TRBV6-5
CDR3 protein: CASGDPYGYTF
CDR3 DNA: TGTGCCAGCGGTGACCCATATGGCTACACCTTC

clone size: .
D gene: .
J gene: TRBJ1-5
V gene: TRBV6-4
CDR3 protein: CASSVTGGVQPQHF
CDR3 DNA: TGTGCCAGCAGTGTTACGGGTGGGGTTCAGCCCCAGCATTTT

clone size: .
D gene: .
J gene: TRBJ2-2
V gene: TRBV11-2
CDR3 protein: CASSSINTGELFF
CDR3 DNA: TGTGCCAGCAGCTCCATAAATACCGGGGAGCTGTTTTTT

clone size: once
D gene: .
J gene: TRBJ1-1
V gene: TRBV2
CDR3 protein: CASSERGAEAFF
CDR3 DNA: TGTGCCAGCAGTGAAAGGGGGGCGGAGGCTTTCTTT

clone size: .
D gene: .
J gene: TRBJ2-7
V gene: TRBV6-1
CDR3 protein: CASSGDPTTAEQYF
CDR3 DNA: TGTGCCAGCAGTGGAGACCCAACGACCGCCGAGCAGTACTTC

clone size: .
D gene: TRBD1
J gene: TRBJ1-4
V gene: TRBV4-1
CDR3 protein: CASGRQVDRFEGGLFF
CDR3 DNA: TGCGCCAGCGGAAGACAAGTGGACAGGTTTGAGGGTGGACTGTTTTTT

clone size: many
D gene: .
J gene: TRBJ1-1
V gene: TRBV29-1
CDR3 protein: CSVQPMNTEAFF
CDR3 DNA: TGCAGCGTACAACCCATGAACACTGAAGCTTTCTTT

clone size: .
D gene: .
J gene: TRBJ1-1
V gene: TRBV5-5
CDR3 protein: CASSPDILNAEAFF
CDR3 DNA: TGTGCCAGCAGCCCTGACATATTGAACGCTGAAGCTTTCTTT

clone size: .
D gene: TRBD1
J gene: TRBJ1-2
V gene: TRBV19
CDR3 protein: CASSLMTGGEADTF
CDR3 DNA: TGTGCCAGTAGCCTAATGACAGGGGGCGAGGCTGACACCTTC

clone size: .
D gene: .
J gene: TRBJ1-2
V gene: TRBV7-2
CDR3 protein: CASSFQGQDYGYTF
CDR3 DNA: TGTGCCAGCAGCTTCCAGGGTCAGGACTATGGCTACACCTTC

clone size: .
D gene: .
J gene: TRBJ1-2
V gene: TRBV25-1
CDR3 protein: CASSTGVNYGYTF
CDR3 DNA: TGTGCCAGCAGTACAGGAGTTAACTATGGCTACACCTTC

clone size: .
D gene: .
J gene: TRBJ1-2
V gene: TRBV19
CDR3 protein: CASSPWGSSSLRHGYTF
CDR3 DNA: TGTGCCAGTAGCCCTTGGGGGTCCTCATCCTTAAGGCATGGCTACACCTTC

clone size: .
D gene: .
J gene: TRBJ1-1
V gene: TRBV6-1
CDR3 protein: CATAPGQANEAFF
CDR3 DNA: TGTGCCACCGCCCCCGGGCAGGCGAATGAAGCTTTCTTT

clone size: .
D gene: TRBD2
J gene: TRBJ2-1
V gene: TRBV11-3
CDR3 protein: CASLPPLLSGGLYNEQFF
CDR3 DNA: TGTGCCAGTCTACCTCCCCTCCTTAGCGGGGGACTTTACAATGAGCAGTTCTTC

clone size: once
D gene: TRBD2
J gene: TRBJ2-1
V gene: TRBV7-2
CDR3 protein: CASSSYSGGVRNEQFF
CDR3 DNA: TGTGCCAGCAGCTCCTATAGCGGGGGTGTTAGGAATGAGCAGTTCTTC

clone size: .
D gene: .
J gene: TRBJ1-4
V gene: TRBV5-1
CDR3 protein: CASGQTDDREKLFF
CDR3 DNA: TGCGCCAGCGGGCAGACGGACGACCGCGAAAAACTGTTTTTT

clone size: .
D gene: TRBD1
J gene: TRBJ1-1
V gene: TRBV6-5
CDR3 protein: CASRRGRFTEAFF
CDR3 DNA: TGTGCCAGCAGGAGGGGGCGCTTCACTGAAGCTTTCTTT

clone size: .
D gene: .
J gene: TRBJ1-5
V gene: TRBV7-2
CDR3 protein: CASSRSKGPQHF
CDR3 DNA: TGTGCCAGCAGCCGAAGCAAGGGGCCCCAGCATTTT

clone size: .
D gene: TRBD1
J gene: TRBJ1-2
V gene: TRBV30
CDR3 protein: CAFDRDRGLVYGYTF
CDR3 DNA: TGTGCCTTCGACCGGGACAGGGGGCTTGTTTATGGCTACACCTTC

clone size: .
D gene: .
J gene: TRBJ1-1
V gene: TRBV9
CDR3 protein: CASSVAQNTEAFF
CDR3 DNA: TGTGCCAGCAGCGTAGCCCAGAACACTGAAGCTTTCTTT

clone size: .
D gene: .
J gene: TRBJ2-7
V gene: TRBV10-1
CDR3 protein: CVSAPGAGGEMGYEQYF
CDR3 DNA: TGCGTCAGCGCTCCGGGTGCCGGTGGGGAAATGGGTTACGAGCAGTACTTC

clone size: once
D gene: .
J gene: TRBJ1-1
V gene: TRBV7-2
CDR3 protein: CASRVQGEAFF
CDR3 DNA: TGTGCCAGCAGGGTTCAAGGAGAAGCTTTCTTT

clone size: once
D gene: .
J gene: TRBJ1-6
V gene: TRBV5-4
CDR3 protein: CASSLGLGTTPLHF
CDR3 DNA: TGTGCCAGCAGCTTGGGGCTAGGGACAACACCCCTCCACTTT

clone size: .
D gene: TRBD1
J gene: TRBJ2-3
V gene: TRBV6-5
CDR3 protein: CASSGQNTDTQYF
CDR3 DNA: TGTGCCAGCTCGGGACAGAACACAGATACGCAGTATTTT

clone size: .
D gene: .
J gene: TRBJ2-1
V gene: TRBV7-9
CDR3 protein: CASSRINEQFF
CDR3 DNA: TGTGCCAGCAGCCGAATCAATGAGCAGTTCTTC

clone size: .
D gene: .
J gene: TRBJ2-7
V gene: TRBV5-1
CDR3 protein: CASSLVVNSYEQYF
CDR3 DNA: TGCGCCAGCAGCTTGGTGGTAAACTCCTACGAGCAGTACTTC

clone size: .
D gene: .
J gene: TRBJ2-6
V gene: TRBV30
CDR3 protein: CAPADSPGANVLTF
CDR3 DNA: TGTGCCCCGGCGGACAGCCCTGGGGCCAACGTCCTGACTTTC

clone size: .
D gene: .
J gene: TRBJ2-3
V gene: TRBV5-1
CDR3 protein: CASSFSKPNLDTQYF
CDR3 DNA: TGCGCCAGCAGCTTCAGCAAACCTAATTTGGATACGCAGTATTTT

clone size: .
D gene: .
J gene: TRBJ1-1
V gene: TRBV5-5
CDR3 protein: CASSLNRGGLTEAFF
CDR3 DNA: TGTGCCAGCAGCTTGAACCGTGGGGGGCTGACTGAAGCTTTCTTT